This T cell receptor beta chain was identified in a study of CD8+ T cells in alopecia areata. At the level of the study: For 6 to 18 months, tofacitinib was taken, and 6 months off drug followed.

Findings of the study overall: Across lesional scalp, and particularly alopecia totalis/universalis, clonality surpassed that of normal scalp.

The investigators collected lesional scalp punch biopsies and peripheral blood from alopecia areata patients. Reverse transcribed after extraction, RNA yielded cDNA as the sequencing template. Assay used: immunoSEQ multiplex PCR; TCRdb lists only in-frame clones, some missing. The data hold under 70,000 clones, with 55% to 65% observed a single time. The CDR3 extends over 15 amino acids. V was clipped by 3 bases and J by 2 bases; unmatched bases: 6. Germline V lookup: CDR1 LGHNA, CDR2 YSLEER. Points on this clone: Its matching antigen is unknown.

The input for sequencing was CD8+ T cells sorted from blood, taken at week 0. The V call is TRBV4-3, the J call TRBJ2-7; 8 bases are a match to TRBD1. The TCR originated in a human donor with alopecia areata. The CDR3 DNA is TGCGCCAGCAGCCAGCGGACAGGGCCAGCCTACGAGCAGTACTTC. Amino acid sequence: CASSQRTGPAYEQYF.